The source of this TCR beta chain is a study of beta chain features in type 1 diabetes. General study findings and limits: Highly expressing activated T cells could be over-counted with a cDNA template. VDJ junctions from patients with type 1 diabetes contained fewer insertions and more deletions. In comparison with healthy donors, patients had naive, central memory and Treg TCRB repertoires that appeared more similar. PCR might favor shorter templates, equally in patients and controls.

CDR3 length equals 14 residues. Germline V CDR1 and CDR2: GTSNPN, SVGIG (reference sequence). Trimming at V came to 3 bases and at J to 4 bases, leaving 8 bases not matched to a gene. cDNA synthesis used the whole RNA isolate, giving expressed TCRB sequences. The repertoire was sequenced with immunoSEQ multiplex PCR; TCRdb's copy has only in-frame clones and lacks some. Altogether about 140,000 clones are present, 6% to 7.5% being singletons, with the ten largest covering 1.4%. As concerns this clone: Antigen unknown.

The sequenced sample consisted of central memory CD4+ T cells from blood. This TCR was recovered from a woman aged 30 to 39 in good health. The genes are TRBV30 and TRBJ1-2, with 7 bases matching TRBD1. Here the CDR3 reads CAWRAAGGSYGYTF. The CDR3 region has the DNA TGTGCCTGGAGGGCGGCAGGGGGATCCTATGGCTACACCTTC.